The present entry profiles one T cell receptor (beta chain) with its context. This table comes from immunoSEQ multiplex PCR, and its TCRdb copy is limited to in-frame clones, with some not included. The sample lists 1,400,000 or so clones; 98% to 99% were seen once. The sample originates from a study of shared clonotypes between healthy human individuals. This CDR3 has 15 amino acids. The germline V gene encodes CDR1 LGHNA and CDR2 YSLEER. The V gene end was trimmed by 0 bases and the J gene end by 6 bases; junction bases not matched to a gene: 7. This clonotype originated in a man under 40 in good health. Input material: naive CD4+ T cells sorted from blood. Described subset: CD45RA+ positively selected. This sequence joins TRBV4-3 and TRBJ1-1, with 7 bases aligning to TRBD1. The CDR3 nucleotides read TGCGCCAGCAGCCAAGATTTAAACAGGGGTGCTGAAGCTTTCTTT. Translation gives CASSQDLNRGAEAFF.